Below are 30 T cell receptor beta chains sequenced from a single sample in a study of T cells in Graves' hyperthyroidism and ophthalmopathy. Amplified TCR beta CDR3 regions came from RNA transcripts. The HTBI primer set drove a first-round RT-PCR of the TCR CDR3. Each CDR3 protein gets one entry after TCRdb re-called the multiplex PCR reads with MiXCR. The sample has hundreds of thousands of distinct CDR3 sequences, roughly 15% seen once. Sequencing was performed on blood. These receptors were obtained from a young woman with Graves' hyperthyroidism.

This clonotype has only a few counts. The rearrangement uses TRBV19 and TRBJ2-1, with D tentatively TRBD1 (6 bases). The CDR3 spans 13 residues. The ends were cut back, 9 bases at V and 9 bases at J, with 18 bases in the middle. CDR1 and CDR2 (germline): LNHDA, SQIVND (reference sequence). The CDR3 protein is CASTPGLGGEQFF. The CDR3 nucleotides read TGTGCCAGCACCCCGGGGTTAGGGGGTGAGCAGTTCTTC.

To note about this clonotype: The final CDR3 position lacks the conserved phenylalanine or tryptophan, pointing to a likely read error. V and J are TRBV18 and TRBJ1-1, with TRBD1 matching over 9 bases. This CDR3 spans 16 amino acids. V shed 3 bases and J 0 bases; nucleotides not matched to a gene: 5. Germline V gene sequence: CDR1 KGHSH, CDR2 LQKENI. The CDR3 protein is CASSPLGTGMNTEAFL. The CDR3 nucleotides read TGTGCCAGCTCACCGCTTGGGACAGGGATGAACACTGAAGCTTTCCTT.

This clonotype was seen ten or more times. The CDR3 spells CASSQTAGTSGGEQYF. The CDR3 DNA is TGTGCCAGCTCACAAACGGCCGGGACTAGCGGTGGCGAGCAGTACTTC. J is TRBJ2-7 and V is TRBV18; the match to TRBD2 covers 11 bases. This CDR3 spans 16 amino acids. Germline V gene sequence: CDR1 KGHSH, CDR2 LQKENI. The junction had 11 bases not matched to a gene; V was cut back by 4 bases and J by 6 bases.

For this clonotype: Since the CDR3 does not end with the conserved phenylalanine or tryptophan, this likely comes from a read error. The chain has TRBV28 and TRBJ1-1; the D is unclear. Germline V gene sequence: CDR1 MDHEN, CDR2 SYDVKM. The CDR3 has 11 residues. V dropped 8 bases and J dropped 8 bases, with 12 bases sitting between them. This CDR3 reads CASAMVGEAFL. As DNA, the CDR3 is TGTGCCAGCGCTATGGTGGGAGAAGCTTTCCTT.

This clonotype was detected ten times or more. The chain uses TRBV2 and TRBJ1-4; TRBD1 aligns across 8 bases. In germline, CDR1 is SNHLY, CDR2 FYNNEI. CDR3 length equals 16 residues. J gave up 0 bases and V 6 bases, and 6 bases lay outside the gene matches. The CDR3 DNA reads TGTGCCAGCAGCCCGGGACAGGCCACAACTAATGAAAAACTGTTTTTT. Translating gives CASSPGQATTNEKLFF.

The V and J genes are TRBV15 and TRBJ1-4; 9 bases match TRBD1. CDR3 length: 16 residues. V shed 0 bases and J 7 bases; nucleotides not matched to a gene: 6. Germline V lookup: CDR1 LNHNV, CDR2 YYDKDF (reference sequence). CDR3 sequence reads: CATSREDRGFGEKLFF. The CDR3 DNA is TGTGCCACCAGCAGAGAAGACAGGGGGTTCGGTGAAAAACTGTTTTTT.

This clonotype was found many times. The J gene is TRBJ2-1, the V gene TRBV2, with 11 positions matching TRBD2. J was trimmed by 7 bases and V by 8 bases; bases with no gene match: 10. Germline loops: CDR1 SNHLY, CDR2 FYNNEI. The CDR3 has 15 amino acids. This CDR3 is CASGIAGGPGNEQFF. The CDR3 DNA is TGTGCCAGCGGAATAGCGGGAGGGCCGGGTAATGAGCAGTTCTTC.

This chain uses TRBV28 with TRBJ2-7; 8 nucleotides align to TRBD1. This CDR3 region has 14 residues. The junction had 9 bases not matched to a gene; V was cut back by 5 bases and J by 6 bases. The germline gives CDR1 MDHEN, CDR2 SYDVKM. The CDR3 DNA reads TGTGCCAGCAGTCCACCCGGGACAGGATCCGAGCAGTACTTC. Protein: CASSPPGTGSEQYF.

This clonotype showed up many times. The chain carries TRBV5-1 and TRBJ2-7, with 9 nucleotides matching TRBD1. Germline loops: CDR1 SGHRS, CDR2 YFSETQ. V dropped 4 bases and J dropped 0; count of bases not matched to a gene: 2. The CDR3 consists of 14 residues. CDR3: CASSGQGPSYEQYF. CDR3 bases: TGCGCCAGCAGCGGACAGGGGCCCTCCTACGAGCAGTACTTC.

This clonotype turned up a few times. V is TRBV4-3 and J is TRBJ2-7, with D unclear. V was cut by 4 bases and J by 2 bases, with 15 bases left in between. CDR3 length: 15 amino acids. Germline-derived CDR1 and CDR2 are LGHNA and YSLEER. This chain's CDR3 is CASSLTLDGTYEQYF. DNA for the CDR3: TGCGCCAGCAGCCTCACCTTGGACGGTACCTACGAGCAGTACTTC.

The sample holds a few counts of this clonotype. This chain links TRBV6-1 with TRBJ1-2; D gene unclear. The CDR3 contains 14 residues. CDR1 MNHNS and CDR2 SASEGT come from the germline V gene. V was trimmed by 5 bases and J by 8 bases, leaving 18 bases between them. CDR3 sequence reads: CASSTLGGPKGYTF. The DNA of the CDR3 is TGTGCCAGCAGTACCCTCGGAGGCCCAAAGGGCTACACCTTC.

This clonotype turned up a few times. The chain combines TRBV27 with TRBJ2-3; 13 bases fit TRBD2. From germline, CDR1 is MNHEY and CDR2 SMNVEV (reference sequence). With 6 bases clipped from V and 0 bases from J, the junction kept 6 bases outside the gene matches. This CDR3 has 17 residues. The chain's CDR3 is CASSTSGGGLSTDTQYF. CDR3 DNA sequence: TGTGCCAGCAGCACTAGCGGGGGGGGGTTAAGCACAGATACGCAGTATTTT.

This clonotype was seen many times. This chain joins TRBV20-1 and TRBJ1-5; TRBD1 is a possible D gene (6 bases). Germline lookup yields CDR1 DFQATT and CDR2 SNEGSKA (reference sequence). CDR3 length equals 15 residues. V was shortened by 1 base and J by 0 bases, with 10 bases between the two germline ends. The CDR3 is CSARVGGYSNQPQHF. As DNA, the CDR3 is TGCAGTGCTAGAGTCGGGGGCTATAGCAATCAGCCCCAGCATTTT.

The chain employs TRBV15 and TRBJ1-5; TRBD1 matches at 7 bases. Germline V gene lookup returns CDR1 LNHNV and CDR2 YYDKDF (reference sequence). With 5 bases clipped from V and 2 bases from J, the junction kept 6 bases outside the gene matches. This CDR3 has 15 residues. In nucleotides, the CDR3 is TGTGCCACCAGCCAGACCAGGGGGGGCAATCAGCCCCAGCATTTT. Translated: CATSQTRGGNQPQHF.

In this sample, this clonotype turned up many times. The chain combines TRBV20-1 with TRBJ1-1; perhaps TRBD1 as D (5 bases). There are 13 residues in the CDR3. Germline values: CDR1 DFQATT, CDR2 SNEGSKA (reference sequence). Between the trimmed V and J ends, which lost 4 bases and 5 bases, there was a span of 14 bases. The CDR3 loop reads CSATLPGRTEAFF. CDR3 coding DNA: TGCAGTGCTACCCTCCCGGGGCGGACTGAAGCTTTCTTT.

V usage is TRBV18 and J usage is TRBJ1-2, with TRBD1 as a possible D gene (5 bases). The V gene lost 2 bases and the J gene lost 8 bases, with 15 bases spanning the gap. Per the germline V gene, CDR1 is KGHSH and CDR2 is LQKENI. The CDR3 contains 14 residues. The CDR3 sequence: CASSPMTADLGYTF. CDR3 DNA sequence: TGTGCCAGCTCACCAATGACAGCCGACCTAGGCTACACCTTC.

Details on this clonotype: The germline gene is not matched at one end of the junction; a read error may be the cause. The chain combines TRBV7-9 with TRBJ2-1; D remains ambiguous. The CDR3 contains 10 residues. Germline CDR1 and CDR2: SEHNR and FQNEAQ (reference sequence). The CDR3 DNA follows: TGTGCCAGCAGCGAAACCGAGCGGTTCTTC. Translated, it gives CASSETERFF.

This clonotype was counted ten times or more. The chain is built from TRBV30 and TRBJ1-6; 11 bases map to TRBD1. There are 15 residues in the CDR3. V shed 1 base, J shed 10 bases, and the junction held 6 bases outside the gene matches. Germline lookup yields CDR1 GTSNPN and CDR2 SVGIG (reference sequence). The CDR3 protein is CAWSGPGTGGSPLHF. CDR3 DNA sequence: TGTGCCTGGAGTGGCCCCGGGACAGGGGGATCACCCCTCCACTTT. The full variable domain, with the rest looked up from reference TRBV30 and TRBJ1-6, is SQTIHQWPATLVQPVGSPLSLECTVEGTSNPNLYWYRQAAGRGLQLLFYSVGIGQISSEVPQNLSASRPQDRQFILSSKKLLLSDSGFYLCAWSGPGTGGSPLHFGNGTRLTVT.

Only a few counts were recorded for this clonotype. The J gene is TRBJ1-2, the V gene TRBV14, with D perhaps matching TRBD1 (6 bases). V lost 5 bases and J lost 5, with 15 bases in between. The CDR3 totals 14 residues. The germline gives CDR1 SGHDN, CDR2 FVKESK. The CDR3 loop is CASSAGQTLYGYTF. The CDR3 bases are TGTGCCAGCAGCGCAGGACAGACCCTTTATGGCTACACCTTC.

The rearrangement uses TRBV19 and TRBJ2-7; 7 bases line up with TRBD2. CDR1 is LNHDA, CDR2 SQIVND, per germline (reference sequence). V shed 5 bases and J 4 bases; nucleotides not matched to a gene: 14. The CDR3 loop spans 16 amino acids. CDR3 sequence (DNA): TGTGCCAGTAGTGAAGAGTTTGGACTAGTAGGATACGAGCAGTACTTC. This codes for CASSEEFGLVGYEQYF.

This clonotype has a count of ten or more. The chain employs TRBV30 and TRBJ1-2; 11 bases are shared with TRBD1. The CDR3 runs to 15 residues. Losses at the gene ends were 2 bases for V and 2 bases for J; bases not matched to a gene: 4. Germline CDR1 GTSNPN, CDR2 SVGIG (reference sequence). The chain's CDR3 is CAWSRGTGGNYGYTF. CDR3 coding DNA: TGTGCCTGGAGTAGGGGGACAGGGGGAAACTATGGCTACACCTTC.

This clonotype has a count of ten or more. This rearrangement joins TRBV6-1 to TRBJ1-5; TRBD1 aligns across 9 bases. Germline-derived CDR1 and CDR2 are MNHNS and SASEGT. The V and J ends lost 5 bases and 6 bases, in that order; junction bases with no gene match: 5. The CDR3 covers 14 residues. The CDR3 coding sequence is TGTGCCAGCAGTCACAGGGGGCTGGTTCAGCCCCAGCATTTT. It yields the protein CASSHRGLVQPQHF.

This clonotype has a handful of counts. The rearrangement links TRBV6-2 or TRBV6-3 to TRBJ2-3, with D hard to call. Looked up from germline, CDR1 is MNHEY and CDR2 is SVGEGT. V lost 0 bases, J lost 1 base, and 11 bases lay in between. The CDR3 runs 16 residues. The CDR3 is CASSYSNPGGTDTQYF. CDR3 bases: TGTGCCAGCAGTTACTCGAATCCTGGGGGCACAGATACGCAGTATTTT.

The rearrangement links TRBV27 to TRBJ2-5; D gene ambiguous. V lost 6 bases and J 7 bases, leaving 9 bases between the germline ends. CDR1 is MNHEY and CDR2 is SMNVEV in the germline V gene (reference sequence). The CDR3 spans 11 residues. The CDR3: CASRSGWTQYF. The CDR3 bases are TGTGCCAGCAGGTCCGGGTGGACCCAGTACTTC.

This clonotype has ten or more counts. This chain links TRBV7-9 with TRBJ2-5; D might be TRBD1 or TRBD2, each matching 5 bases. V lost 5 bases, J lost 0 bases, and 16 bases lay in between. CDR1 and CDR2 from the germline V gene are SEHNR and FQNEAQ (reference sequence). The CDR3 is made up of 16 amino acids. The CDR3 sequence: CASSPAGTPYQETQYF. The DNA of the CDR3 is TGTGCCAGCAGCCCGGCAGGGACCCCGTACCAAGAGACCCAGTACTTC.

This clonotype has at least ten counts. This chain joins TRBV30 and TRBJ2-5; TRBD1 matches at 8 bases. Unmatched junction bases numbered 5, after V lost 3 bases and J lost 5 bases. In germline, CDR1 is GTSNPN, CDR2 SVGIG (reference sequence). The CDR3 totals 13 residues. CDR3 coding DNA: TGTGCCTGGAGCCAGGGGGCCTTGGAGACCCAGTACTTC. This sequence encodes CAWSQGALETQYF.

This clonotype appeared many times. DNA for the CDR3: TGTGCCAGCAGTTTTCGACAGGGACCCCCAATGAACTATGGCTACACCTTC. Amino acid sequence: CASSFRQGPPMNYGYTF. The V call is TRBV6-1, the J call TRBJ1-2, with 7 bases identical to TRBD1. CDR3 length: 17 residues. CDR1 MNHNS and CDR2 SASEGT come from the germline V gene. Unmatched junction bases numbered 14, after V lost 5 bases and J lost 2 bases.

This clonotype was picked up a small number of times. V and J are TRBV12-3 or TRBV12-4 and TRBJ2-1; 15 nucleotides align to TRBD2. V lost 4 bases and J lost 3; bases outside the gene matches: 16. There are 21 residues in the CDR3. The CDR3 DNA sequence: TGTGCCAGCAGTTCCCCTCGGACTAGCGGGAGGGCGGTTGCGAGCTACAATGAGCAGTTCTTC. It is translated as CASSSPRTSGRAVASYNEQFF.

This clonotype was counted ten times or more. This chain uses TRBV20-1 with TRBJ2-7, with unresolved D. Germline assignment: CDR1 DFQATT and CDR2 SNEGSKA (reference sequence). V lost 2 bases, J lost 0 bases, and 8 bases lay in between. The CDR3 covers 13 residues. In nucleotides, the CDR3 is TGCAGTGCTAGACCCTCCGGCTCCTACGAGCAGTACTTC. Translating gives CSARPSGSYEQYF.

The chain joins TRBV29-1 to TRBJ2-1; TRBD2 matches 12 bases. Per germline, CDR1 SQVTM and CDR2 ANQGSEA. This CDR3 comprises 16 residues. The junction had 3 bases not matched to a gene; V was cut back by 2 bases and J by 1 base. CDR3 coding DNA: TGCAGCGTTGAATTCACTAGCGGGAGGTCCTACAATGAGCAGTTCTTC. Its protein product is CSVEFTSGRSYNEQFF.